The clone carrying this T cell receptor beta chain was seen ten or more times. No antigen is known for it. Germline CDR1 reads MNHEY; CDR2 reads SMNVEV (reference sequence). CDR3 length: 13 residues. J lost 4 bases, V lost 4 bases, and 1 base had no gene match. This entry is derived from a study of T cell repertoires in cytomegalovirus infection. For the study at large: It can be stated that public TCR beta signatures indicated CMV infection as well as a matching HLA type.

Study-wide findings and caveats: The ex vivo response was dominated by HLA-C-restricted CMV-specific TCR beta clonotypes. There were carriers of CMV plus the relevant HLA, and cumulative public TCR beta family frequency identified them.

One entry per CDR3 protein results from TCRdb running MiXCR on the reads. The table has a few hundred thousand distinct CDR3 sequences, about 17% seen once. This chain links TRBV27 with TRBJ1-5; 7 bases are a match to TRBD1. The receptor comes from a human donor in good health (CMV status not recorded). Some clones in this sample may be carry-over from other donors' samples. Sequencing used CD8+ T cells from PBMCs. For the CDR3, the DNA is TGTGCCAGCAGTTACAGGGGAAATCAGCCCCAGCATTTT. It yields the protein CASSYRGNQPQHF.